This T cell receptor beta chain was captured in a study of T cell repertoires in cytomegalovirus infection. For the study at large: Both a matching HLA type and CMV infection were indicated by public TCR beta signatures.

Broader study findings: HLA-C-restricted TCR beta clonotypes specific for CMV led the ex vivo response.

This CDR3 spans 15 amino acids. The ends were cut back, 8 bases at V and 4 bases at J, with 17 bases in the middle. Germline CDR1 MNHEY, CDR2 SMNVEV (reference sequence). TCRdb itself ran the reads through MiXCR, one entry per CDR3 protein. This sample has 630,000 or so distinct CDR3 sequences, with 24% found just once. This clonotype came up a few times. Its antigen is undetermined. Sequenced input: CD8+ T cells from PBMCs. This clonotype was obtained from a human donor in good health (CMV status not recorded). Some clones in this sample may be carry-over from other donors' samples. The chain employs TRBV27 and TRBJ1-4; tentatively, D is TRBD1 (6 bases). The CDR3 DNA is TGTGCCAGCGGAACGTACAGGGATCGTAATGAAAAACTGTTTTTT. Its protein is CASGTYRDRNEKLFF.